This TCR beta chain came from a study of cytomegalovirus exposure and HLA in healthy donors. Study-wide results and caveats: Analyses of presence and absence presupposed an approximately uniform sequencing depth across donors. For most TCR sequences rarity was the rule, although some public TCRs occurred in many donors. CMV antigen specificity of a few CMV-associated chains was confirmed in vitro. HLA alleles showed associations with about 15,000 TCR beta sequences in a later analysis, at a 0.05 false discovery rate.

The CDR3 totals 16 residues. With 2 bases clipped from V and 7 bases from J, the junction kept 10 bases outside the gene matches. Germline V gives CDR1 LGHNA, CDR2 YNFKEQ. A remark on this clone: Its antigen remains unidentified.

PCR was performed using 60 Vbeta and 13 Jbeta primers. Sequenced by immunoSEQ multiplex PCR; TCRdb stores in-frame clones only, minus some. The sample includes some 150,000 clones, roughly four fifths of them seen just once. The sequenced sample consisted of PBMCs. The source is a woman in her forties or fifties in good health and CMV-seronegative. The chain employs TRBV4-2 and TRBJ2-2; 7 bases align to TRBD2. The chain's CDR3 is CASSQKGTSDVGELFF. The CDR3, as DNA: TGTGCCAGCAGCCAAAAAGGAACTAGCGATGTCGGGGAGCTGTTTTTT.